The next 23 T cell receptor beta chains were all read from a single sample in a study of T cell changes during pregnancy in multiple sclerosis. Using immunoSEQ multiplex PCR, the repertoire was profiled, and TCRdb retains in-frame clones only, with some absent. The sample yields fewer than 45,000 clones, 90% to 95% seen once. Sequencing used CD8+ T cells from peripheral blood mononuclear cells, obtained in the third trimester of pregnancy. The receptors were gathered from a female donor with multiple sclerosis, enrolled in a pregnancy study.

This clone showed up just a few times. This rearrangement joins TRBV10-3 to TRBJ2-2; 7 bases align to TRBD1. The ends lost 6 bases at V and 3 bases at J; junction bases unmatched: 4. CDR1 and CDR2 (germline): ENHRY, SYGVKD. There are 14 residues in the CDR3. CDR3 in DNA: TGTGCCATCAGGGAAGACAGGGACACCGGGGAGCTGTTTTTT. As protein: CAIREDRDTGELFF.

Only one count was recorded for this clone. The rearrangement uses TRBV5-4 and TRBJ2-5, with D possibly TRBD1 on 5 matching bases. Trimming removed 6 bases at V and 2 bases at J, with 14 bases between. Germline assignment: CDR1 SGHNT and CDR2 YYREEE (reference sequence). The CDR3 loop spans 14 amino acids. The CDR3 DNA reads TGTGCCAGCAACCCCCCCGACAGACAAGAGACCCAGTACTTC. It translates to CASNPPDRQETQYF.

The V call is TRBV28, the J call TRBJ2-7; a possible D gene is TRBD1 (5 bases). V gave up 3 bases and J gave up 0 bases, with 12 bases separating them. The germline V gene has CDR1 MDHEN and CDR2 SYDVKM. The CDR3 sequence is 15 residues long. The CDR3 here is CASSFRSRASYEQYF. CDR3 sequence (DNA): TGTGCCAGCAGTTTTCGAAGCAGGGCCTCCTACGAGCAGTACTTC.

The CDR3 nucleotides read TGTGCCAGCAGTGCGGGGTTTTTTGAGCAGTTCTTC. Its protein is CASSAGFFEQFF. The chain recombines TRBV27 with TRBJ2-1; maybe TRBD2 (6 bases). Germline loops: CDR1 MNHEY, CDR2 SMNVEV (reference sequence). The CDR3 has 12 residues. Trimming pared 5 bases from V and 9 bases from J, leaving 11 bases between.

This chain uses TRBV29-1 with TRBJ2-1, with 11 bases aligning to TRBD2. The CDR3 totals 13 residues. Germline trimming cut 7 bases from V and 8 bases from J; bases unmatched to any gene: 7. Germline V gene lookup returns CDR1 SQVTM and CDR2 ANQGSEA. CDR3 protein: CSAVLAGDYEQFF. The DNA of the CDR3 is TGCAGCGCAGTACTAGCGGGAGACTATGAGCAGTTCTTC.

Here the CDR3 DNA reads TGTGCCAGCAGCCCAACTAGCGGGAGTTTGGATGAGCAGTTCTTC. Amino acids: CASSPTSGSLDEQFF. The chain links TRBV6-4 to TRBJ2-1, with TRBD2 matching over 11 bases. The trim removed 6 bases at V and 8 bases at J, leaving 9 bases unmatched. The V gene's germline CDR1 is MRHNA and CDR2 SNTAGT. The CDR3 totals 15 residues.

This clone has only one observation. This chain links TRBV9 with TRBJ1-1; D possibly corresponds to TRBD1 (5 bases). The CDR3 has 13 amino acids. Germline CDR1 reads SGDLS; CDR2 reads YYNGEE. Trimming left V 1 base short and J 1 base short, with 5 bases between. The CDR3 sequence: CASSVRGNTEAFF. For the CDR3, the DNA is TGTGCCAGCAGCGTAAGGGGGAACACTGAAGCTTTCTTT.

CDR3 coding DNA: TGCGCCAGCAGCCTACTTACGGGGGAGCTGTTTTTT. It encodes CASSLLTGELFF. The rearrangement uses TRBV4-1 and TRBJ2-2; D gene uncertain. V was cut by 4 bases and J by 8 bases, with 8 bases left in between. Germline-derived CDR1 and CDR2 are MGHRA and YSYEKL. The CDR3 is 12 amino acids.

The rearrangement uses TRBV5-5 and TRBJ2-3; maybe TRBD1 (6 bases). The germline V gene has CDR1 SGHKS and CDR2 YYEKEE (reference sequence). The CDR3 runs to 13 residues. V was cut by 4 bases and J by 5 bases, with 11 bases left in between. The CDR3 loop is CASSPGGQDTQYF. The DNA of the CDR3 is TGTGCCAGCAGCCCTGGGGGCCAAGATACGCAGTATTTT.

The V gene is TRBV7-6, the J gene TRBJ2-1; 9 nucleotides match TRBD2. The junction had 3 bases not matched to a gene; V was cut back by 1 base and J by 2 bases. The CDR3 has 16 amino acids. Germline V lookup: CDR1 SGHVS, CDR2 FNYEAQ. Written as DNA, the CDR3 is TGTGCCAGCAGCTTAGTAACTAGCGGGCCCTACAATGAGCAGTTCTTC. This gives the protein CASSLVTSGPYNEQFF.

The chain employs TRBV6-1 and TRBJ2-7, with TRBD2 as a possible D gene (5 bases). With 7 bases removed from V and 0 bases from J, the gap between germline ends came to 10 bases. Looked up from germline, CDR1 is MNHNS and CDR2 is SASEGT. The CDR3 sequence is 13 residues long. The CDR3 sequence: CASIADYSYEQYF. Here the CDR3 DNA reads TGTGCCAGCATCGCCGACTACTCCTACGAGCAGTACTTC.

V and J are TRBV2 and TRBJ2-7; 9 nucleotides align to TRBD1. Germline V gene sequence: CDR1 SNHLY, CDR2 FYNNEI. This CDR3 contains 16 residues. Trimming removed 7 bases from V and 3 bases from J; junction bases left unmatched: 13. The DNA for the CDR3 is TGTGCCAGCAAACAGAGAGGTTCGGGACAGGGCTACGAGCAGTACTTC. Its translation is CASKQRGSGQGYEQYF.

This clone was seen once. The chain is built from TRBV29-1 and TRBJ2-7, with 9 bases lining up with TRBD1. The trim removed 3 bases at V and 0 bases at J, leaving 3 bases unmatched. This CDR3 has 14 residues. In germline, CDR1 is SQVTM, CDR2 ANQGSEA. The CDR3 DNA is TGCAGCGTTGAGGGGACAGGGTCCTCCTACGAGCAGTACTTC. Protein product: CSVEGTGSSYEQYF.

The chain is built from TRBV10-3 and TRBJ2-3; TRBD2 agrees at 16 bases. The length of the CDR3 is 14 residues. V lost 10 bases and J lost 6; bases outside the gene matches: 4. Germline CDR1 and CDR2: ENHRY and SYGVKD. CDR3 loop: CATGTSGRVDTQYF. For the CDR3, the DNA is TGTGCCACTGGGACTAGCGGGAGGGTGGATACGCAGTATTTT.

This chain uses TRBV5-1 with TRBJ2-5, with 8 bases matching TRBD1. The ends lost 0 bases at V and 4 bases at J; junction bases unmatched: 5. The V gene's germline CDR1 is SGHRS and CDR2 YFSETQ. The CDR3 is 15 amino acids. DNA of the CDR3: TGCGCCAGCAGCTTGGTTCAGGGGGCGGGAGAGACCCAGTACTTC. This gives the protein CASSLVQGAGETQYF.

The rearrangement uses TRBV28 and TRBJ1-1; 7 bases are a match to TRBD1. Unmatched junction bases numbered 7, after V lost 5 bases and J lost 10 bases. The CDR3 totals 12 residues. Germline CDR1 reads MDHEN; CDR2 reads SYDVKM. This chain's CDR3 is CASSLYRGAAFF. The CDR3 nucleotides read TGTGCCAGCAGTCTCTACAGGGGTGCAGCTTTCTTT.

The chain has TRBV27 and TRBJ2-3; no reliable D call. From germline, CDR1 is MNHEY and CDR2 SMNVEV (reference sequence). V dropped 5 bases and J dropped 2 bases, with 11 bases sitting between them. The CDR3 covers 14 residues. The CDR3 reads CASSRELHTDTQYF. In DNA form, the CDR3 reads TGTGCCAGCAGTCGAGAACTACACACAGATACGCAGTATTTT.

The chain employs TRBV23-1 and TRBJ1-5; 10 nucleotides align to TRBD1. TRBV23-1 is treated as an ORF (open reading frame) with a function not yet certain. This CDR3 comprises 19 residues. With 0 bases clipped from V and 2 bases from J, the junction kept 10 bases outside the gene matches. CDR3 sequence (DNA): TGCGCCAGCAGTCAATCCCCAGGACAGGGGGACGGTGGCAATCAGCCCCAGCATTTT. It specifies CASSQSPGQGDGGNQPQHF.

This sequence joins TRBV13 and TRBJ2-2; 8 nucleotides line up with TRBD2. V gave up 6 bases and J gave up 3 bases; unmatched junction bases: 9. CDR3 length: 16 residues. Per the germline V gene, CDR1 is PRHDT and CDR2 is FYEKMQ (reference sequence). This CDR3 is CASRSERERDTGELFF. CDR3 coding DNA: TGTGCCAGCAGATCCGAGCGGGAGAGAGACACCGGGGAGCTGTTTTTT. The whole variable domain, remainder taken from reference TRBV13 and TRBJ2-2, is AAGVIQSPRHLIKEKRETATLKCYPIPRHDTVYWYQQGPGQDPQFLISFYEKMQSDKGSIPDRFSAQQFSDYHSELNMSSLELGDSALYFCASRSERERDTGELFFGEGSRLTVL.

The chain joins TRBV30 to TRBJ2-3, with 8 bases that match TRBD1. CDR3 length: 15 residues. With V trimmed by 4 bases and J by 0 bases, 6 bases remained unmatched. CDR1 is GTSNPN and CDR2 is SVGIG in the germline V gene (reference sequence). The CDR3 nucleotides are TGTGCCTGGACCACAGGGGGAGTAAGCACAGATACGCAGTATTTT. Protein: CAWTTGGVSTDTQYF.

The chain has TRBV28 and TRBJ1-2; 7 nucleotides line up with TRBD1. The germline CDR1 and CDR2 sequences are MDHEN and SYDVKM. The CDR3 is 17 amino acids. The V and J ends lost 5 bases and 1 base, in that order; junction bases with no gene match: 13. The chain's CDR3 is CASSRTDRTRGNYGYTF. DNA for the CDR3: TGTGCCAGCAGTCGTACGGACAGGACGAGAGGTAACTATGGCTACACCTTC.

V gene TRBV7-9 combines with J gene TRBJ2-3; tentative D call: TRBD2 (6 bases). Trimming took off 2 bases at V and 4 bases at J, with 16 bases between the two ends. The germline V gene has CDR1 SEHNR and CDR2 FQNEAQ (reference sequence). The CDR3 sequence is 16 residues long. This CDR3 is CASSLNSGPFSDTQYF. CDR3 nucleotides: TGTGCCAGCAGCTTAAATAGCGGCCCTTTCTCAGATACGCAGTATTTT.

This CDR3 is CSVELLAGDGDTQYF. DNA of the CDR3: TGCAGCGTTGAACTACTAGCGGGAGACGGAGATACGCAGTATTTT. The chain employs TRBV29-1 and TRBJ2-3, with TRBD2 identical over 11 bases. Per germline, CDR1 SQVTM and CDR2 ANQGSEA. J was trimmed by 5 bases and V by 2 bases; bases with no gene match: 6. The CDR3 has 15 amino acids.